The 21 T cell receptor beta chains in this list originate from one sample, sequenced in a study of T cell repertoires in cytomegalovirus infection. TCRdb re-derived calls from the reads in MiXCR, one entry per CDR3 protein. The table shows around 530,000 distinct CDR3 sequences, with about a quarter occurring only once. The sample consisted of PBMCs. The receptors were sampled from a human donor in good health (CMV status not recorded). Some clones in this sample may be carry-over from other donors' samples.

The chain links TRBV7-2 to TRBJ1-2; the D gene is possibly TRBD1 (6 bases). Trimming stripped 2 bases from V and 8 bases from J, with 12 bases between. This CDR3 is built from 13 residues. CDR1 SGHTA and CDR2 FQGNSA come from the germline V gene. CDR3 residues: CASSLNGGAGYTF. CDR3 DNA: TGTGCCAGCAGCTTAAACGGGGGCGCGGGCTACACCTTC.

The genes are TRBV18 and TRBJ1-3; maybe TRBD1 (6 bases). CDR3 length equals 17 residues. Germline V gene lookup returns CDR1 KGHSH and CDR2 LQKENI. Trimming took off 3 bases at V and 0 bases at J, with 15 bases between the two ends. The CDR3 nucleotides read TGTGCCAGCTCACCGTACGAGGGGGGCCCCTCTGGAAACACCATATATTTT. Translated: CASSPYEGGPSGNTIYF.

The V and J genes are TRBV28 and TRBJ1-1; D might be TRBD1 (5 bases). This CDR3 is built from 13 residues. Trimming stripped 5 bases from V and 5 bases from J, with 12 bases between. Germline assignment: CDR1 MDHEN and CDR2 SYDVKM. CDR3 residues: CASSKIGGTEAFF. The CDR3 nucleotides are TGTGCCAGCAGTAAAATTGGGGGAACTGAAGCTTTCTTT.

This clonotype was observed at least ten times. V usage is TRBV7-6 and J usage is TRBJ2-6; 11 nucleotides align to TRBD1. The ends lost 3 bases at V and 0 bases at J; junction bases unmatched: 4. The CDR3 runs 18 residues. Germline values: CDR1 SGHVS, CDR2 FNYEAQ. CDR3 amino acids: CASSFRDRGFSGANVLTF. The CDR3 DNA is TGTGCCAGCAGCTTCCGGGACAGGGGGTTCTCTGGGGCCAACGTCCTGACTTTC.

This clonotype appeared a few times. The genes are TRBV7-9 and TRBJ2-1, with a possible D match to TRBD1 (6 bases). In germline, CDR1 is SEHNR, CDR2 FQNEAQ (reference sequence). The CDR3 contains 15 residues. The V gene lost 5 bases and the J gene lost 5 bases, with 16 bases spanning the gap. CDR3 DNA: TGTGCCAGCAGCCCAGAGGGGACAAGGAACAATGAGCAGTTCTTC. This sequence encodes CASSPEGTRNNEQFF.

The chain joins TRBV7-6 to TRBJ2-1; 9 bases align to TRBD2. The germline gives CDR1 SGHVS, CDR2 FNYEAQ. The CDR3 extends over 12 amino acids. The V gene end was trimmed by 4 bases and the J gene end by 10 bases; junction bases not matched to a gene: 2. The CDR3 is CASSSLAGEQFF. CDR3 coding DNA: TGTGCCAGCAGCTCACTAGCGGGCGAGCAGTTCTTC.

The chain employs TRBV5-1 and TRBJ2-7, with D perhaps matching TRBD2 (6 bases). Germline V gene data show CDR1 as SGHRS and CDR2 as YFSETQ. There are 15 residues in the CDR3. With 0 bases removed from V and 4 bases from J, the gap between germline ends came to 14 bases. Here the CDR3 DNA reads TGCGCCAGCAGCTTGGGCAGCGGGTTGGGGTACGAGCAGTACGTC. Its protein product is CASSLGSGLGYEQYV.

The V and J genes are TRBV7-2 and TRBJ2-1; D is ambiguous. CDR3 length: 15 amino acids. CDR1 is SGHTA, CDR2 FQGNSA, per germline. V was trimmed by 5 bases and J by 9 bases, leaving 20 bases between them. The CDR3 loop reads CASSPAGPQGTEQFF. CDR3 nucleotides: TGTGCCAGCAGCCCTGCCGGCCCCCAAGGCACTGAGCAGTTCTTC.

CDR3 amino acids: CASSPWDRYGYTF. The DNA of the CDR3 is TGTGCCAGCAGCCCCTGGGACCGCTATGGCTACACCTTC. The chain uses TRBV7-2 and TRBJ1-2; tentatively, D is TRBD1 (5 bases). The CDR3 extends over 13 amino acids. Trimming left V 5 bases short and J 4 bases short, with 11 bases between. Germline loops: CDR1 SGHTA, CDR2 FQGNSA.

This clonotype was counted once. V is TRBV7-6 and J is TRBJ1-3; unclear D gene. The CDR3 consists of 14 residues. Germline lookup yields CDR1 SGHVS and CDR2 FNYEAQ. Trimming took off 1 base at V and 9 bases at J, with 13 bases between the two ends. CDR3 sequence: CASSLEMVGGTIYF. DNA for the CDR3: TGTGCCAGCAGCTTAGAAATGGTCGGCGGCACCATATATTTT.

The chain recombines TRBV7-8 with TRBJ1-1; no clear D gene. Between the trimmed V and J ends, which lost 5 bases and 5 bases, there was a span of 12 bases. Germline CDR1 reads SGHVS; CDR2 reads FQNEAQ. This CDR3 has 13 amino acids. The CDR3 DNA is TGTGCCAGCAGCCCCGGAATGGGTACTGAAGCTTTCTTT. Its protein is CASSPGMGTEAFF. Using reference TRBV7-8 and TRBJ1-1 for the parts outside the CDR3, the full variable domain is GAGVSQSPRYKVAKRGQDVALRCDPISGHVSLFWYQQALGQGPEFLTYFQNEAQLDKSGLPSDRFFAERPEGSVSTLKIQRTQQEDSAVYLCASSPGMGTEAFFGQGTRLTVV.

The table lists this clonotype with a few counts. The genes are TRBV12-3 or TRBV12-4 and TRBJ2-1; 16 bases agree with TRBD2. Unmatched junction bases numbered 7, after V lost 2 bases and J lost 9 bases. CDR3 size: 17 residues. The DNA for the CDR3 is TGTGCCAGCAGTTTATGGGGGACTAGCGGGAGGGGGCGTGAGCAGTTCTTC. Amino acids: CASSLWGTSGRGREQFF.

This clonotype has ten or more counts. The V call is TRBV7-8, the J call TRBJ2-3; D perhaps matches TRBD1 (7 bases). The ends were cut back, 2 bases at V and 5 bases at J, with 26 bases in the middle. The V gene's germline CDR1 is SGHVS and CDR2 FQNEAQ. The CDR3 has 19 amino acids. The CDR3: CASSLQLTGTTGVEDTQYF. The CDR3, as DNA: TGTGCCAGCAGCTTACAGTTGACAGGGACGACGGGAGTGGAAGATACGCAGTATTTT.

The chain carries TRBV5-6 and TRBJ2-7; 8 nucleotides match TRBD1. CDR1 and CDR2 (germline): SGHDT, YYEEEE. The V and J ends lost 4 bases and 2 bases, in that order; junction bases with no gene match: 8. The CDR3 spans 15 residues. The CDR3 DNA follows: TGTGCCAGCAGCCCCGACAGGGGATTAACCTACGAGCAGTACTTC. Translating gives CASSPDRGLTYEQYF. The full variable domain, in which reference TRBV5-6 and TRBJ2-7 provide the parts outside the CDR3, is DAGVTQSPTHLIKTRGQQVTLRCSPKSGHDTVSWYQQALGQGPQFIFQYYEEEERQRGNFPDRFSGHQFPNYSSELNVNALLLGDSALYLCASSPDRGLTYEQYFGPGTRLTVT.

This clonotype was observed at least ten times. The V call is TRBV7-2, the J call TRBJ2-5; TRBD1 matches 8 bases. CDR3 length equals 15 residues. V shed 5 bases, J shed 5 bases, and the junction held 10 bases outside the gene matches. Germline lookup yields CDR1 SGHTA and CDR2 FQGNSA. CDR3 nucleotide sequence: TGTGCCAGCAGCGCCCCAGACAGGGGAAAGGAGACCCAGTACTTC. It is translated as CASSAPDRGKETQYF. The full variable domain, in which reference TRBV7-2 and TRBJ2-5 provide the parts outside the CDR3, is GAGVSQSPSNKVTEKGKDVELRCDPISGHTALYWYRQSLGQGLEFLIYFQGNSAPDKSGLPSDRFSAERTGGSVSTLTIQRTQQEDSAVYLCASSAPDRGKETQYFGPGTRLLVL.

DNA for the CDR3: TGTGCCAGCAGCTTACCGGGACAGCGATCCTATGGCTACACCTTC. Protein product: CASSLPGQRSYGYTF. V is TRBV7-2 and J is TRBJ1-2, with TRBD1 matching over 7 bases. V was pared by 2 bases and J by 4 bases, with 7 bases of the junction left unmatched. From germline, CDR1 is SGHTA and CDR2 FQGNSA. The CDR3 has 15 residues.

This clonotype was picked up a small number of times. In nucleotides, the CDR3 is TGCGCCAGCAGCTTGGCCGTGGACTATCAATACGAGCAGTACTTC. Amino acid sequence: CASSLAVDYQYEQYF. The chain carries TRBV5-1 and TRBJ2-7, with D possibly TRBD2 on 6 matching bases. The ends were cut back, 0 bases at V and 4 bases at J, with 14 bases in the middle. Germline assignment: CDR1 SGHRS and CDR2 YFSETQ. CDR3 length: 15 residues.

The V and J genes are TRBV20-1 and TRBJ1-2, with no clear D. CDR1 is DFQATT and CDR2 is SNEGSKA in the germline V gene (reference sequence). V lost 3 bases and J lost 4, with 24 bases in between. The CDR3 is 17 amino acids. The CDR3 sequence: CSARRARPPSDFYGYTF. Written as DNA, the CDR3 is TGCAGTGCTAGGCGGGCCCGGCCTCCTTCCGATTTCTATGGCTACACCTTC.

A few counts support this clonotype. V and J are TRBV30 and TRBJ2-1, with D tentatively TRBD2 (6 bases). V lost 2 bases, J lost 4 bases, and 12 bases lay in between. The CDR3 totals 14 residues. CDR1 GTSNPN and CDR2 SVGIG come from the germline V gene (reference sequence). In DNA, the CDR3 is TGTGCCTGGAGTACCGATAGCGGATACAATGAGCAGTTCTTC. Translation gives CAWSTDSGYNEQFF.

This clonotype was found once. The rearrangement uses TRBV5-1 and TRBJ2-5, with a tentative D call TRBD2 (6 bases). This CDR3 contains 18 residues. Germline CDR1 and CDR2: SGHRS and YFSETQ. Trimming left V 2 bases short and J 3 bases short, with 23 bases between. The CDR3 is CASSLAGRGVSLEETQYF. The CDR3 bases are TGCGCCAGCAGCTTAGCAGGGCGCGGGGTCTCCCTCGAAGAGACCCAGTACTTC. Together with reference TRBV5-1 and TRBJ2-5, the CDR3 gives the full variable domain: KAGVTQTPRYLIKTRGQQVTLSCSPISGHRSVSWYQQTPGQGLQFLFEYFSETQRNKGNFPGRFSGRQFSNSRSEMNVSTLELGDSALYLCASSLAGRGVSLEETQYFGPGTRLLVL.

This clonotype came up a few times. The chain uses TRBV7-9 and TRBJ2-5, with 8 bases that match TRBD2. Looked up from germline, CDR1 is SEHNR and CDR2 is FQNEAQ (reference sequence). V gave up 4 bases and J gave up 4 bases; unmatched junction bases: 14. The CDR3 has 17 amino acids. In DNA form, the CDR3 reads TGTGCCAGCAGCTGGGGGGACACTAGCGGCCTTGGAGAGACCCAGTACTTC. Its translation: CASSWGDTSGLGETQYF.